These 26 T cell receptor beta chains share one sample of origin, sequenced in a study. From the 5' RACE reads, TCRdb called clonotypes with MiXCR, one entry per CDR3 protein. The sample carries roughly 45,000 distinct CDR3 sequences, roughly a fifth recorded once. Treg sorting used a CD4+CD25+CD127-/low gate. The material sequenced was Tregs sorted from a lymph node. All receptors come from a female donor with breast cancer.

About this clonotype itself: A read error may account for a junction end that differs from germline. This chain uses TRBV5-6 with TRBJ2-2; a weak D match, TRBD2 (5 bases). The germline V gene encodes CDR1 SGHDT and CDR2 YYEEEE. CDR3 length: 15 residues. CDR3 DNA: TGTGCCAGCAGCCAAGATTCGGGCGCAATCGGGGTGCTGTTTTTT. Translating gives CASSQDSGAIGVLFF.

This clonotype has a handful of counts. The CDR3 reads CASSFPSGTVNSPLHF. Here the CDR3 DNA reads TGTGCCAGCAGCTTCCCCTCCGGGACGGTAAATTCACCCCTCCACTTT. V gene TRBV5-8 combines with J gene TRBJ1-6; weak D call: TRBD1 (5 bases). The germline CDR1 and CDR2 sequences are SGHTS and YDEGEE. There are 16 residues in the CDR3. The V end was cut by 2 bases, the J end by 7 bases, with 16 bases between.

The J gene is TRBJ2-5, the V gene TRBV5-1, with 8 positions matching TRBD2. Looked up from germline, CDR1 is SGHRS and CDR2 is YFSETQ. This CDR3 is built from 15 residues. V dropped 4 bases and J dropped 2; count of bases not matched to a gene: 7. CDR3 sequence: CASSTAGGPQETQYF. CDR3 in DNA: TGCGCCAGCAGCACGGCGGGAGGCCCTCAAGAGACCCAGTACTTC.

This clonotype was recorded at least ten times. The chain carries TRBV28 and TRBJ2-4; D not resolved. Germline V gene data show CDR1 as MDHEN and CDR2 as SYDVKM. Trimming took 4 bases from V and 8 from J, leaving 9 bases between them. There are 12 residues in the CDR3. The CDR3 protein is CASSWGTDIQYF. CDR3 coding DNA: TGTGCCAGCAGTTGGGGTACGGACATTCAGTACTTC.

This clonotype came up many times. The chain links TRBV29-1 to TRBJ2-5; D remains unclear. This CDR3 comprises 11 residues. The ends were cut back, 5 bases at V and 1 base at J, with 5 bases in the middle. Germline lookup yields CDR1 SQVTM and CDR2 ANQGSEA. The CDR3 loop reads CSVSTQETQYF. The CDR3 coding sequence is TGCAGCGTTAGTACCCAAGAGACCCAGTACTTC.

This clonotype was recorded at least ten times. The chain carries TRBV12-3 or TRBV12-4 and TRBJ2-7; D is undetermined. V lost 3 bases, J lost 3 bases, and 12 bases lay in between. The CDR3 extends over 14 amino acids. CDR3 coding DNA: TGTGCCAGCAGTTTTTGGGGTGCCGGCTACGAGCAGTACTTC. This gives the protein CASSFWGAGYEQYF.

As to this clonotype: With a much larger clone just one base away, this may be a read error. The chain has TRBV11-3 and TRBJ2-3; D is possibly TRBD2 (5 bases). V dropped 10 bases and J dropped 6 bases, with 14 bases sitting between them. The germline CDR1 and CDR2 sequences are SGHNT and YENEEA. The length of the CDR3 is 12 residues. The CDR3 sequence is CAKFTGSDTQYF. CDR3 sequence (DNA): TGTGCCAAGTTTACGGGGTCCGATACGCAGTATTTT.

This clonotype has more than one count but fewer than ten. The genes are TRBV18 and TRBJ1-5, with a weak D call TRBD1 (5 bases). The germline V and J ends were trimmed by 3 bases and 5 bases, with 11 bases remaining between them. Germline V lookup: CDR1 KGHSH, CDR2 LQKENI. The CDR3 length is 14 residues. Here the CDR3 reads CASSPSKGDQPQHF. Here the CDR3 DNA reads TGTGCCAGCTCACCGAGCAAAGGGGATCAGCCCCAGCATTTT.

In its sample, this clonotype is medium-sized (0.01 to 0.1%). The CDR3 nucleotides read TGTGCCAGCAGCTTAGGCCTCCCGTTAAATGAGCAGTTCTTC. Its translation is CASSLGLPLNEQFF. The rearrangement uses TRBV7-3 and TRBJ2-1; D unresolved. With 2 bases removed from V and 7 bases from J, the gap between germline ends came to 12 bases. CDR3 length equals 14 residues. Per the germline V gene, CDR1 is SGHTA and CDR2 is FQGTGA.

The genes are TRBV30 and TRBJ1-1; the D is unclear. The length of the CDR3 is 12 residues. Trimming took off 1 base at V and 0 bases at J, with 3 bases between the two ends. Germline CDR1 GTSNPN, CDR2 SVGIG (reference sequence). The CDR3 region is CAWSGLNTEAFF. CDR3 sequence (DNA): TGTGCCTGGAGTGGTCTGAACACTGAAGCTTTCTTT.

This clonotype was counted a few times. This chain joins TRBV20-1 and TRBJ2-5; tentatively, D is TRBD1 (5 bases). Trimming removed 1 base from V and 5 bases from J, with 11 bases in between. The germline V gene encodes CDR1 DFQATT and CDR2 SNEGSKA (reference sequence). The CDR3 length is 13 residues. The CDR3 protein is CSARAVQGETQYF. Written as DNA, the CDR3 is TGCAGTGCTAGAGCTGTCCAGGGCGAGACCCAGTACTTC.

Ten or more counts support this clonotype. The chain is built from TRBV4-2 and TRBJ2-7, with D possibly being TRBD1 (5 bases). The CDR3 loop spans 15 amino acids. Germline V gene lookup returns CDR1 LGHNA and CDR2 YNFKEQ. Trimming took off 3 bases at V and 0 bases at J, with 12 bases between the two ends. The CDR3 loop reads CASSHETVSSYEQYF. The DNA for the CDR3 is TGTGCCAGCAGCCACGAGACAGTAAGCTCCTACGAGCAGTACTTC.

This chain joins TRBV10-3 and TRBJ2-1, with unresolved D. CDR3 length: 15 amino acids. Looked up from germline, CDR1 is ENHRY and CDR2 is SYGVKD. The germline V and J ends were trimmed by 6 bases and 4 bases, with 16 bases remaining between them. The CDR3 spells CAIREPRPQYNEQFF. In DNA, the CDR3 is TGTGCCATCAGGGAACCCAGACCCCAGTACAATGAGCAGTTCTTC.

This clonotype was found a few times. This may come from a read error, since a much larger clone is one base off. The chain uses TRBV6-5 and TRBJ2-5, with D perhaps being TRBD1 or TRBD2 (5 bases each). Germline V lookup: CDR1 MNHEY, CDR2 SVGAGI. This CDR3 contains 16 residues. With 8 bases removed from V and 2 bases from J, the gap between germline ends came to 21 bases. CDR3 bases: TGTGCCAGCGGTGGACGAAATCCGGGGCTACAAGAGACCCAGTACTTC. This codes for CASGGRNPGLQETQYF.

Worth noting for this clonotype: A single base separates this from a much larger clone, so it may be a read error. The chain is built from TRBV7-2 and TRBJ1-2, with D perhaps TRBD1 (5 bases). The V gene's germline CDR1 is SGHTA and CDR2 FQGNSA. The CDR3 is 14 residues long. CDR3 DNA: TGTGTCAGCAGCCAATCGGCGGGGGTCTATGGCTACACCTTC. It codes for CVSSQSAGVYGYTF.

This clonotype was seen a few times. The rearrangement joins TRBV20-1 to TRBJ2-1, with 7 bases matching TRBD2. Losses at the gene ends were 3 bases for V and 6 bases for J; bases not matched to a gene: 8. CDR3 size: 14 residues. Per the germline V gene, CDR1 is DFQATT and CDR2 is SNEGSKA (reference sequence). The CDR3 here is CSARTGGLLNEQFF. The CDR3 nucleotides are TGCAGTGCTAGGACGGGAGGCCTTCTCAATGAGCAGTTCTTC.

Only a few counts were recorded for this clonotype. V usage is TRBV6-1 and J usage is TRBJ2-7; 7 nucleotides align to TRBD1. V dropped 11 bases and J dropped 3; count of bases not matched to a gene: 10. Germline assignment: CDR1 MNHNS and CDR2 SASEGT. This CDR3 has 13 residues. CDR3 sequence (DNA): TGTGCCGGACCAAGGGGACAGTACTACGAGCAGTACTTC. This codes for CAGPRGQYYEQYF.

The rearrangement links TRBV5-1 to TRBJ2-3; D might be TRBD1 or TRBD2, each matching 5 bases. The V and J ends lost 5 bases and 0 bases respectively, with 7 bases between them. Germline V gives CDR1 SGHRS, CDR2 YFSETQ. This CDR3 comprises 13 residues. This CDR3 is CASRGDSTDTQYF. CDR3 DNA: TGCGCCAGCAGGGGGGATAGCACAGATACGCAGTATTTT.

The rearrangement joins TRBV3-1 to TRBJ2-3, with D perhaps given as TRBD1 or TRBD2 (5 bases each). The V and J ends lost 0 bases and 9 bases respectively, with 10 bases between them. Germline loops: CDR1 LGHDT, CDR2 YNNKEL (reference sequence). This CDR3 is 13 amino acids long. CDR3 DNA sequence: TGTGCCAGCAGCCAAGACATCGGGGCGACGCAGTATTTT. It is translated as CASSQDIGATQYF.

This clonotype was seen many times. The gene calls are TRBV7-8 and TRBJ2-2; maybe TRBD1 (6 bases). Germline assignment: CDR1 SGHVS and CDR2 FQNEAQ. Trimming left V 5 bases short and J 7 bases short, with 14 bases between. The CDR3 runs to 14 residues. The CDR3 DNA sequence: TGTGCCAGCAGCGTCCGGGACAACGGCGGGGAGCTGTTTTTT. It specifies CASSVRDNGGELFF.

Notes on this clonotype: A much larger clone differs from this one at a single base, so this may be a read error. V usage is TRBV4-2 and J usage is TRBJ2-3, with 9 bases that match TRBD2. V lost 1 base to trimming and J lost 4 bases; unmatched junction nucleotides: 6. The germline CDR1 and CDR2 sequences are LGHNA and YNFKEQ. CDR3 length: 16 residues. As DNA, the CDR3 is TGTGCCAGCAGCCAAGTAGTAGCGGGAGATGCAGATACGCAGTATTTT. Translated, it gives CASSQVVAGDADTQYF.

The chain recombines TRBV28 with TRBJ2-1; 11 bases agree with TRBD2. With 3 bases clipped from V and 4 bases from J, the junction kept 5 bases outside the gene matches. This CDR3 spans 16 amino acids. CDR1 and CDR2 (germline): MDHEN, SYDVKM. CDR3 DNA sequence: TGTGCCAGCAGTTTGATTACTAGCGGGGGATACAATGAGCAGTTCTTC. Encoded protein: CASSLITSGGYNEQFF.

This clonotype was observed many times. V gene TRBV7-9 combines with J gene TRBJ1-1; TRBD1 matches 8 bases. Unmatched junction bases numbered 19, after V lost 7 bases and J lost 6 bases. The germline gives CDR1 SEHNR, CDR2 FQNEAQ (reference sequence). The CDR3 totals 17 residues. CDR3 coding DNA: TGTGCCAGCACCGGGGGCCGGACAGGGCAGGTATATTCTGAAGCTTTCTTT. It translates to CASTGGRTGQVYSEAFF.

This clonotype was counted many times. The chain couples TRBV5-1 to TRBJ2-1; unclear D gene. V was trimmed by 0 bases and J by 7 bases, leaving 5 bases between them. The CDR3 totals 12 residues. Germline assignment: CDR1 SGHRS and CDR2 YFSETQ. CDR3 bases: TGCGCCAGCAGCTTGGCAGGAAATGAGCAGTTCTTC. The encoded protein is CASSLAGNEQFF.

This clonotype was seen many times. The chain employs TRBV6-6 and TRBJ2-2, with 9 nucleotides matching TRBD1. V trimming: 2 bases; J trimming: 3 bases; junction bases outside the gene matches: 13. This CDR3 has 19 residues. Germline V gene data show CDR1 as MNHNY and CDR2 as SVGAGI (reference sequence). This chain's CDR3 is CASSYTGTGYLVDTGELFF. The CDR3 nucleotides are TGTGCCAGCAGTTACACCGGGACAGGGTATTTAGTGGACACCGGGGAGCTGTTTTTT.

This clonotype turned up a few times. The rearrangement joins TRBV20-1 to TRBJ2-1; 11 nucleotides match TRBD2. V shed 7 bases and J 4 bases; nucleotides not matched to a gene: 3. The V gene's germline CDR1 is DFQATT and CDR2 SNEGSKA (reference sequence). CDR3 length: 13 residues. The DNA of the CDR3 is TGCAGTGTCGGGACTAGCGGATACAATGAGCAGTTCTTC. Translation: CSVGTSGYNEQFF.